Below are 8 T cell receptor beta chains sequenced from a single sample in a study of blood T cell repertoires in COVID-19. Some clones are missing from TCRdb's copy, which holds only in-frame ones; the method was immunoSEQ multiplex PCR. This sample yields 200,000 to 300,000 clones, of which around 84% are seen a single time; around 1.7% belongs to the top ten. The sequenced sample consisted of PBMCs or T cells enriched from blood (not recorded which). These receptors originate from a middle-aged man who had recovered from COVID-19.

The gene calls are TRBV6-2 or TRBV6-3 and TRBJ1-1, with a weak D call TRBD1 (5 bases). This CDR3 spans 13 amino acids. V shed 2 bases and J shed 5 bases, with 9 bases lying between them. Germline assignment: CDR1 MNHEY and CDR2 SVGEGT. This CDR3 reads CASSYAGGTEAFF. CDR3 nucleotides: TGTGCCAGCAGTTACGCGGGGGGGACTGAAGCTTTCTTT.

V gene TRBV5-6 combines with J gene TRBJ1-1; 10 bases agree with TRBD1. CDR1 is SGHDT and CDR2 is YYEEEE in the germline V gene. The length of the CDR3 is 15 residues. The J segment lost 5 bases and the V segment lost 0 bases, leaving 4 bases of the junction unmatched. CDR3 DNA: TGTGCCAGCAGCTTGGTGGGGACAGGGGTGACTGAAGCTTTCTTT. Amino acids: CASSLVGTGVTEAFF. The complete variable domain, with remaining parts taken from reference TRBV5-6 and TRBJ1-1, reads DAGVTQSPTHLIKTRGQQVTLRCSPKSGHDTVSWYQQALGQGPQFIFQYYEEEERQRGNFPDRFSGHQFPNYSSELNVNALLLGDSALYLCASSLVGTGVTEAFFGQGTRLTVV.

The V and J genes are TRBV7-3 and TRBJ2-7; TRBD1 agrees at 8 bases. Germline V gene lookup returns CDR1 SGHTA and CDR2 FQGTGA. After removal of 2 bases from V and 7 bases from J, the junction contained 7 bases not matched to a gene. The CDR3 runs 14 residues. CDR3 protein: CASSLDRGPGEQYF. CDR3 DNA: TGTGCCAGCAGCTTAGACAGGGGACCGGGGGAGCAGTACTTC.

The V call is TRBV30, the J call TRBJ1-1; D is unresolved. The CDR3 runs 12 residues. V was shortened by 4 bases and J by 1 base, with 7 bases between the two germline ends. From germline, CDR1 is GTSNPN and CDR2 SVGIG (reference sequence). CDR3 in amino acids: CAWIRENTEAFF. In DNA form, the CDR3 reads TGTGCCTGGATTCGGGAGAACACTGAAGCTTTCTTT.

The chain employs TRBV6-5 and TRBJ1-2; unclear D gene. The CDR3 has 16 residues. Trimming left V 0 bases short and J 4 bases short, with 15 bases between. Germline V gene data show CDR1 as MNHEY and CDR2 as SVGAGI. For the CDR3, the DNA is TGTGCCAGCAGTTACTCTGTCGGCTTACGGGGCTATGGCTACACCTTC. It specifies CASSYSVGLRGYGYTF.

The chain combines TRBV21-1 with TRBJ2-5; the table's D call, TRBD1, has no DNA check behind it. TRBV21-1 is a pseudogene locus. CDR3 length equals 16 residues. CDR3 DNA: TGTGCCAGCAGCCCCCCGTTGGGCGCCGTCGAGGAGACCCAGTACTTC. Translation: CASSPPLGAVEETQYF.

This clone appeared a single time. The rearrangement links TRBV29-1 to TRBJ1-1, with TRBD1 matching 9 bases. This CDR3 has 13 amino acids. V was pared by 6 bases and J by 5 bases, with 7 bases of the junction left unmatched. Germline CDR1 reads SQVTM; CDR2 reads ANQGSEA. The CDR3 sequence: CSVADRGATEAFF. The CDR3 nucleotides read TGCAGCGTCGCCGACAGGGGGGCGACTGAAGCTTTCTTT.

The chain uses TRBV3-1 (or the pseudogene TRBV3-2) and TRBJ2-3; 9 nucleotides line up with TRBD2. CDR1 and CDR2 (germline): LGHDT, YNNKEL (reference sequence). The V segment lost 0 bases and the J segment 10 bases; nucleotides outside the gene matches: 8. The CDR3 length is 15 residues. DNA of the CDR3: TGTGCCAGCAGCCAAGATAAGTCTGGCGGGAGGGCGCAGTATTTT. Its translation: CASSQDKSGGRAQYF.